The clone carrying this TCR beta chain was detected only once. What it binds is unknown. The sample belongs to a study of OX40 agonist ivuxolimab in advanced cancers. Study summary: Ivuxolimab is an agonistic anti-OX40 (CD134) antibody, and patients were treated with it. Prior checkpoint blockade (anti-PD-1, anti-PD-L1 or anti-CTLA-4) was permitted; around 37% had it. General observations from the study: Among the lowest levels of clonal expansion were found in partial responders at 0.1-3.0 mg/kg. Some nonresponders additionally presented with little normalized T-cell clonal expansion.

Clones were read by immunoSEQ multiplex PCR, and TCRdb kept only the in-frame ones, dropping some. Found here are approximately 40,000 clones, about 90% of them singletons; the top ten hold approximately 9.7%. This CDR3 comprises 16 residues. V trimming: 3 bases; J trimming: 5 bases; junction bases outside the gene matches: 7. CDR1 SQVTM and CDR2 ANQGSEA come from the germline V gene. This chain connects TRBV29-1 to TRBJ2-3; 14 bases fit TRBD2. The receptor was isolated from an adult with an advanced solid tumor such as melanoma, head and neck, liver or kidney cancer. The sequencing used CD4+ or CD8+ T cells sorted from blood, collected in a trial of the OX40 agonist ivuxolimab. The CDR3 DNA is TGCAGCGTTGACCGACTAGCGGGAGGGCTAGGAGATACGCAGTATTTT. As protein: CSVDRLAGGLGDTQYF.